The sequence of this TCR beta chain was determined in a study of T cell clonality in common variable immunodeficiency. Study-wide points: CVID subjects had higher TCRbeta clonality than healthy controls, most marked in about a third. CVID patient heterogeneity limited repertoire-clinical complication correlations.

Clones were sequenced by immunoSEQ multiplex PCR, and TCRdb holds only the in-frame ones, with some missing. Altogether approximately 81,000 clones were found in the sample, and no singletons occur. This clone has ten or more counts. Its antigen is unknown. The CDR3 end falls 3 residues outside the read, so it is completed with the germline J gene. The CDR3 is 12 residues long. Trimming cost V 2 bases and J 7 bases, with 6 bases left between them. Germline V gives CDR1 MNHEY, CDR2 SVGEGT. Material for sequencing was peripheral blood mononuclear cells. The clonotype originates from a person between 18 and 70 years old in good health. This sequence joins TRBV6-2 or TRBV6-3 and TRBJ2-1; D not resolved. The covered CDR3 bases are TGTGCCAGCAGTTACGAGAGGAATGAG. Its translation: CASSYERNE. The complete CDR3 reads CASSYERNEQFF.